The entry below describes one T cell receptor (beta chain). This CDR3 has 11 residues. V was trimmed by 3 bases and J by 5 bases, leaving 7 bases between them. Germline assignment: CDR1 GTSNPN and CDR2 SVGIG (reference sequence). As originally analysed: Amplification of reference gene primers was used by the study to estimate nucleated cell counts. Using immunoSEQ multiplex PCR, the repertoire was profiled, and TCRdb retains in-frame clones only, with some absent. V and J calls and clone size are copied from that table; D and trimming were computed from the DNA. The sample consists of 53,000 or so clones, 84% of them appearing once. The data are from a study of blood T cell repertoires in COVID-19. In the study overall: COVID-19 samples, acute and convalescent, were from the United States, Italy and Spain. From T cells, B-cell-depleted T cells, or PBMCs came the material, which was cDNA or gDNA.

The sequenced material came from peripheral blood. This TCR came from a man aged 65-85 years with active COVID-19. The chain employs TRBV30 and TRBJ1-1, with D tentatively TRBD1 (6 bases). This CDR3 is CAWSGQTEAFF. CDR3 nucleotide sequence: TGTGCCTGGAGCGGACAGACTGAAGCTTTCTTT. The entire variable domain, with the rest obtained from reference TRBV30 and TRBJ1-1, is as follows: SQTIHQWPATLVQPVGSPLSLECTVEGTSNPNLYWYRQAAGRGLQLLFYSVGIGQISSEVPQNLSASRPQDRQFILSSKKLLLSDSGFYLCAWSGQTEAFFGQGTRLTVV.